These 11 T cell receptor beta chains were sequenced from one sample in a study of blood T cell repertoires in COVID-19. Sequenced by immunoSEQ multiplex PCR; TCRdb stores in-frame clones only, minus some. The sample lists some 220,000 clones, roughly nine tenths occurring once. Sequences were obtained from PBMCs or T cells enriched from blood (not recorded which). The origin of the receptors is a woman in her 50s in a cohort exposed to, infected with or recovered from COVID-19 (not recorded which).

This chain joins TRBV19 and TRBJ2-5; 8 nucleotides line up with TRBD1. CDR1 and CDR2 (germline): LNHDA, SQIVND (reference sequence). This CDR3 has 15 amino acids. The ends lost 4 bases at V and 4 bases at J; junction bases unmatched: 8. The CDR3 loop reads CASSTRQGSPETQYF. CDR3 DNA: TGTGCCAGTAGTACCAGACAGGGGTCCCCAGAGACCCAGTACTTC.

This clone was seen only once. The rearrangement joins TRBV18 to TRBJ1-1, with 7 bases fitting TRBD1. V lost 6 bases to trimming and J lost 2 bases; unmatched junction nucleotides: 9. CDR1 and CDR2 (germline): KGHSH, LQKENI. The CDR3 covers 15 residues. The CDR3 DNA reads as TGTGCCAGCTCCCGTCCCGGGACAGCCAACACTGAAGCTTTCTTT. Protein product: CASSRPGTANTEAFF.

The V gene is TRBV4-1, the J gene TRBJ1-2; D is possibly TRBD1 (5 bases). Trimming left V 2 bases short and J 6 bases short, with 25 bases between. The CDR3 sequence is 18 residues long. Germline V gives CDR1 MGHRA, CDR2 YSYEKL. The CDR3 reads CASSQHPSDAGYFNGYTF. CDR3 nucleotides: TGCGCCAGCAGCCAACACCCCTCGGATGCAGGGTACTTTAATGGCTACACCTTC.

The gene calls are TRBV9 and TRBJ1-2, with unresolved D. In germline, CDR1 is SGDLS, CDR2 YYNGEE. V dropped 0 bases and J dropped 8 bases, with 14 bases sitting between them. This CDR3 contains 14 residues. Here the CDR3 DNA reads TGTGCCAGCAGCGTAGAAAGCTTGCCAGGCGGCTACACCTTC. Its protein is CASSVESLPGGYTF. Full variable domain (outside the CDR3, taken from reference TRBV9 and TRBJ1-2): DSGVTQTPKHLITATGQRVTLRCSPRSGDLSVYWYQQSLDQGLQFLIQYYNGEERAKGNILERFSAQQFPDLHSELNLSSLELGDSALYFCASSVESLPGGYTFGSGTRLTVV.

In this sample, this clone turned up a few times. The rearrangement links TRBV7-9 to TRBJ2-2; D remains ambiguous. Germline V CDR1 and CDR2: SEHNR, FQNEAQ (reference sequence). The CDR3 extends over 14 amino acids. Trimming removed 5 bases from V and 1 base from J, with 8 bases in between. The CDR3 nucleotides read TGTGCCAGCAGCACGACAAAGAACACCGGGGAGCTGTTTTTT. It specifies CASSTTKNTGELFF. The variable domain in full, with the rest retrieved from reference TRBV7-9 and TRBJ2-2, is DTGVSQNPRHKITKRGQNVTFRCDPISEHNRLYWYRQTLGQGPEFLTYFQNEAQLEKSRLLSDRFSAERPKGSFSTLEIQRTEQGDSAMYLCASSTTKNTGELFFGEGSRLTVL.

In its sample, this clone was seen a few times. The chain recombines TRBV28 with TRBJ1-2; TRBD1 aligns across 7 bases. Per the germline V gene, CDR1 is MDHEN and CDR2 is SYDVKM. The CDR3 loop spans 14 amino acids. V gave up 4 bases and J gave up 4 bases; unmatched junction bases: 6. The chain's CDR3 is CASSSYGTAYGYTF. The CDR3 DNA reads as TGTGCCAGCAGTTCCTATGGGACAGCCTATGGCTACACCTTC.

V is TRBV7-8 and J is TRBJ1-2; possible D gene TRBD1, 5 bases. This CDR3 spans 15 amino acids. Trimming removed 3 bases from V and 1 base from J, with 12 bases in between. Germline loops: CDR1 SGHVS, CDR2 FQNEAQ. CDR3 sequence: CASSFVGQSNYGYTF. CDR3 in DNA: TGTGCCAGCAGCTTTGTCGGACAAAGTAACTATGGCTACACCTTC.

This clone was found a few times. The chain uses TRBV29-1 and TRBJ2-4, with D possibly matching TRBD1 (6 bases). The CDR3 runs to 17 residues. Germline CDR1 is SQVTM and CDR2 is ANQGSEA. With 4 bases removed from V and 0 bases from J, the gap between germline ends came to 19 bases. The CDR3 spells CSVGPRGGDVAKNIQYF. The CDR3 DNA reads as TGCAGCGTTGGCCCCAGGGGCGGAGACGTAGCCAAAAACATTCAGTACTTC.

The rearrangement uses TRBV28 and TRBJ1-6; D is possibly TRBD1 (6 bases). Trimming removed 5 bases from V and 7 bases from J, with 9 bases in between. The CDR3 spans 13 residues. CDR1 is MDHEN, CDR2 SYDVKM, per germline. The CDR3 sequence: CASSKTGNSPLHF. Written as DNA, the CDR3 is TGTGCCAGCAGTAAAACAGGGAATTCACCCCTCCACTTT.

The V call is TRBV5-6, the J call TRBJ1-1, with D unclear. In germline, CDR1 is SGHDT, CDR2 YYEEEE. The CDR3 totals 14 residues. V was clipped by 0 bases and J by 2 bases, with 8 bases between them. The CDR3 DNA reads TGTGCCAGCAGCTTGGCCGTAGTAAACACTGAAGCTTTCTTT. This encodes CASSLAVVNTEAFF.

The chain couples TRBV11-2 to TRBJ1-2, with D perhaps TRBD1 (5 bases). CDR3 length: 15 residues. Per the germline V gene, CDR1 is SGHAT and CDR2 is FQNNGV. Trimming left V 3 bases short and J 2 bases short, with 13 bases between. Written as DNA, the CDR3 is TGTGCCAGCAGCTTGGTCCATGGGGCCAACTATGGCTACACCTTC. Translated: CASSLVHGANYGYTF.